The entry below describes one TCR beta chain. The antigen remains unidentified. Separate from the roughly 700-subject first cohort, the approximately 120-subject validation cohort was the one that the donors belonged to. The data stem from a study of cytomegalovirus exposure and HLA in healthy donors. On the study more broadly: In a later analysis, the approximately 110 validation repertoires were reported to have used the same platform as the roughly 670 first-cohort repertoires. Findings of the study overall: There were a few CMV-associated chains whose specificity for CMV antigens was confirmed in vitro.

The CDR3 has 16 residues. In germline, CDR1 is SGHRS, CDR2 YFSETQ. Trimming left V 4 bases short and J 1 base short, with 12 bases between. Method: immunoSEQ multiplex PCR; TCRdb's copy keeps in-frame clones and lacks some. The table has 95,000 to 150,000 clones, approximately 90% seen once; the top ten hold 1.9%. Sequencing was performed on PBMCs. V gene TRBV5-1 combines with J gene TRBJ2-6; D remains ambiguous. This receptor was taken from a woman younger than 30 in good health and CMV-seronegative. The CDR3 DNA reads as TGCGCCAGCAGCACAAGACCTAGTTCTGGGGCCAACGTCCTGACTTTC. It codes for CASSTRPSSGANVLTF.